The 26 T cell receptor beta chains presented below share a single source sample, sequenced in a study of patients and donors after allogeneic stem cell transplantation. TCRdb used MiXCR to reprocess the RT-PCR reads, holding one entry per CDR3 protein. The top ten hold around half of the sample, which has about 150,000 distinct CDR3 sequences, 30% to 45% seen once. The sequencing input was blood, either unsorted or a sorted T cell fraction (not recorded which). All receptors derive from a human donor who was either an allogeneic HSCT recipient or a stem cell or donor lymphocyte infusion donor (not recorded which). It is not recorded whose cells these are; they may come from a transplant donor.

This clonotype was detected a few times. The J gene is TRBJ1-4, the V gene TRBV3-1; no definite D call. V dropped 1 base and J dropped 0 bases, with 6 bases sitting between them. In germline, CDR1 is LGHDT, CDR2 YNNKEL (reference sequence). CDR3 length equals 15 residues. This CDR3 reads CASSQAPATNEKLFF. In nucleotides, the CDR3 is TGTGCCAGCAGCCAAGCACCGGCAACTAATGAAAAACTGTTTTTT.

This rearrangement joins TRBV7-2 to TRBJ2-5, with a weak D call TRBD2 (6 bases). The CDR3 is 15 amino acids. V lost 3 bases, J lost 3 bases, and 14 bases lay in between. In germline, CDR1 is SGHTA, CDR2 FQGNSA. CDR3 region: CASSFWDSRKETQYF. The CDR3 DNA reads as TGTGCCAGCAGCTTCTGGGACTCTAGAAAAGAGACCCAGTACTTC.

This chain joins TRBV13 and TRBJ2-1; 7 bases match TRBD1. The CDR3 has 15 amino acids. Germline loops: CDR1 PRHDT, CDR2 FYEKMQ (reference sequence). The V segment lost 5 bases and the J segment 0 bases; nucleotides outside the gene matches: 4. DNA for the CDR3: TGTGCCAGCAGCCGACAGGGAAGCTCCTACAATGAGCAGTTCTTC. Translation: CASSRQGSSYNEQFF. The complete variable domain, with remaining parts taken from reference TRBV13 and TRBJ2-1, reads AAGVIQSPRHLIKEKRETATLKCYPIPRHDTVYWYQQGPGQDPQFLISFYEKMQSDKGSIPDRFSAQQFSDYHSELNMSSLELGDSALYFCASSRQGSSYNEQFFGPGTRLTVL.

This clonotype was seen more than once but under ten times. This chain joins TRBV6-5 and TRBJ1-2; the match to TRBD1 covers 10 bases. The CDR3 has 15 amino acids. Trimming cost V 6 bases and J 3 bases; bases outside gene matches: 7. The germline V gene encodes CDR1 MNHEY and CDR2 SVGAGI. The CDR3 nucleotides are TGTGCCAGCAGAGCCCGGGACAGGGGCTACTATGGCTACACCTTC. Residues: CASRARDRGYYGYTF.

The V gene is TRBV12-3 or TRBV12-4, the J gene TRBJ1-6, with 9 bases fitting TRBD1. V shed 5 bases, J shed 7 bases, and the junction held 6 bases outside the gene matches. CDR3 size: 15 residues. The CDR3 protein is CASSALGTGNSPLHF. In nucleotides, the CDR3 is TGTGCCAGCAGTGCCCTTGGGACAGGGAATTCACCCCTCCACTTT.

The V and J genes are TRBV21-1 and TRBJ1-2. TRBV21-1 is assigned pseudogene status. CDR3 length: 16 residues. The CDR3 nucleotides read TGTGCCAGCAGCAAAGGAAGTAAGATACGGGGCTATGGCTACACCTTC. It yields the protein CASSKGSKIRGYGYTF.

The CDR3 protein is CASSFTGSYNEQFF. The CDR3 DNA follows: TGTGCCAGCAGTTTCACCGGATCCTACAATGAGCAGTTCTTC. The chain combines TRBV27 with TRBJ2-1; D is undetermined. Trimming took off 3 bases at V and 1 base at J, with 7 bases between the two ends. CDR1 and CDR2 (germline): MNHEY, SMNVEV (reference sequence). This CDR3 spans 14 amino acids.

Only a few counts were recorded for this clonotype. This chain links TRBV6-2 or TRBV6-3 with TRBJ1-5; TRBD1 might be the D (6 bases). This CDR3 spans 17 amino acids. V lost 1 base, J lost 1 base, and 14 bases lay in between. Germline CDR1 is MNHEY and CDR2 is SVGEGT. The CDR3: CASSYWDVQGSNQPQHF. The CDR3 region has the DNA TGTGCCAGCAGTTACTGGGACGTCCAGGGGAGCAATCAGCCCCAGCATTTT.

This sequence joins TRBV29-1 and TRBJ2-1; possible D gene TRBD1, 7 bases. Looked up from germline, CDR1 is SQVTM and CDR2 is ANQGSEA. This CDR3 comprises 12 residues. Between the trimmed V and J ends, which lost 4 bases and 7 bases, there was a span of 11 bases. The CDR3 spells CSVGPGGNEQFF. The DNA for the CDR3 is TGCAGCGTTGGGCCAGGGGGGAATGAGCAGTTCTTC.

The chain links TRBV6-2 or TRBV6-3 to TRBJ1-5; 11 nucleotides line up with TRBD1. This CDR3 has 16 residues. CDR1 and CDR2 from the germline V gene are MNHEY and SVGEGT. V dropped 2 bases and J dropped 8; count of bases not matched to a gene: 8. The CDR3 coding sequence is TGTGCCAGCAGTTACCCCGGACAGGGGGCGCTGGAGCCCCAGCATTTT. Protein sequence: CASSYPGQGALEPQHF.

With respect to this clonotype: Being one base from a much bigger clone, this may be a read error. The rearrangement links TRBV12-3 or TRBV12-4 to TRBJ1-2, with D possibly matching TRBD1 (5 bases). CDR3 length: 14 residues. The CDR3 nucleotides are TGTGCCAGCAGTTTAGAGGGGTTTGTCTATGCCTACACCTTC. Translated, it gives CASSLEGFVYAYTF.

The table lists this clonotype with a few counts. This sequence joins TRBV15 and TRBJ1-3; D not resolved. CDR3 length equals 13 residues. Germline CDR1 is LNHNV and CDR2 is YYDKDF (reference sequence). V was pared by 6 bases and J by 6 bases, with 12 bases between. Written as DNA, the CDR3 is TGTGCCACCAGTTCGGGAGGGAAAAACACCATATATTTT. Translating gives CATSSGGKNTIYF.

This clonotype has a handful of counts. The V call is TRBV12-3 or TRBV12-4, the J call TRBJ1-3, with 7 bases identical to TRBD1. CDR3 length equals 15 residues. V lost 7 bases, J lost 4 bases, and 10 bases stayed unmatched. CDR3 nucleotide sequence: TGTGCCAGCACCTTTATGAGGGGGCCAGGAAACACCATATATTTT. This sequence encodes CASTFMRGPGNTIYF.

This chain's CDR3 is CASSQTRGTEAFF. CDR3 sequence (DNA): TGTGCCAGTAGCCAGACAAGAGGCACTGAAGCTTTCTTT. The chain is built from TRBV19 and TRBJ1-1; D unclear. In germline, CDR1 is LNHDA, CDR2 SQIVND (reference sequence). This CDR3 comprises 13 residues. With 6 bases removed from V and 4 bases from J, the gap between germline ends came to 12 bases.

The genes are TRBV5-1 and TRBJ1-5; no clear D. CDR3 length: 13 amino acids. V lost 3 bases and J lost 6, with 10 bases in between. Germline V gene data show CDR1 as SGHRS and CDR2 as YFSETQ. The CDR3 coding sequence is TGCGCCAGCAGCTATTTGCTCGGTCAGCCCCAGCATTTT. This codes for CASSYLLGQPQHF. Drawing the rest from reference TRBV5-1 and TRBJ1-5, the complete variable domain is KAGVTQTPRYLIKTRGQQVTLSCSPISGHRSVSWYQQTPGQGLQFLFEYFSETQRNKGNFPGRFSGRQFSNSRSEMNVSTLELGDSALYLCASSYLLGQPQHFGDGTRLSIL.

The DNA of the CDR3 is TGCAGCGGTGTCCAGGGGGATTCGAACACTGAAGCTTTCTTT. Translated, it gives CSGVQGDSNTEAFF. V usage is TRBV29-1 and J usage is TRBJ1-1; 7 bases line up with TRBD1. The germline CDR1 and CDR2 sequences are SQVTM and ANQGSEA. J gave up 1 base and V 7 bases, and 9 bases lay outside the gene matches. The CDR3 has 14 residues.

In its sample, this clonotype was seen a few times. The J gene is TRBJ2-1, the V gene TRBV2, with TRBD2 matching over 12 bases. The CDR3 runs to 15 residues. Trimming took 5 bases from V and 7 from J; bases not matched to a gene: 6. Germline values: CDR1 SNHLY, CDR2 FYNNEI. The CDR3 DNA sequence: TGTGCCAGCAGTCCGAGACTAGCGGGGGTTAATGAGCAGTTCTTC. Residues: CASSPRLAGVNEQFF.

The V gene is TRBV7-9, the J gene TRBJ1-5; D remains unclear. The CDR3 runs to 14 residues. V was trimmed by 1 base and J by 5 bases, leaving 9 bases between them. Germline CDR1 and CDR2: SEHNR and FQNEAQ (reference sequence). The CDR3 is CASSLEVGDQPQHF. As DNA, the CDR3 is TGTGCCAGCAGCTTAGAGGTAGGCGATCAGCCCCAGCATTTT.

J is TRBJ2-7 and V is TRBV20-1; D not certain. The germline V gene has CDR1 DFQATT and CDR2 SNEGSKA (reference sequence). The V and J ends lost 6 bases and 3 bases respectively, with 18 bases between them. CDR3 size: 14 residues. The CDR3 loop reads CSATRPRTIYEQYF. In DNA, the CDR3 is TGCAGTGCCACCCGACCGAGGACGATCTACGAGCAGTACTTC.

J is TRBJ1-2 and V is TRBV3-1; no clear D. V was cut by 0 bases and J by 6 bases, with 11 bases left in between. From germline, CDR1 is LGHDT and CDR2 YNNKEL (reference sequence). This CDR3 contains 14 residues. CDR3 in DNA: TGTGCCAGCAGCCAAGAAGCTAGGGCCCATGGCTACACCTTC. This codes for CASSQEARAHGYTF.

This clonotype was picked up a small number of times. The V gene is TRBV12-3 or TRBV12-4, the J gene TRBJ1-4, with D uncertain. V lost 5 bases and J 3 bases, leaving 13 bases between the germline ends. CDR3 length equals 15 residues. The CDR3 protein is CASSQGGLPNEKLFF. The CDR3 coding sequence is TGTGCCAGCAGTCAAGGCGGGCTGCCTAATGAAAAACTGTTTTTT.

The chain joins TRBV7-8 to TRBJ2-1, with 9 bases fitting TRBD2. The J segment lost 3 bases and the V segment lost 0 bases, leaving 6 bases of the junction unmatched. The CDR3 is 17 residues long. Germline assignment: CDR1 SGHVS and CDR2 FQNEAQ. Here the CDR3 reads CASSLALGRGGYNEQFF. DNA for the CDR3: TGTGCCAGCAGCTTAGCGCTGGGGCGGGGGGGCTACAATGAGCAGTTCTTC.

V is TRBV7-3 and J is TRBJ1-6, with a weak D call TRBD1 (6 bases). The germline V gene encodes CDR1 SGHTA and CDR2 FQGTGA. Trimming pared 3 bases from V and 8 bases from J, leaving 8 bases between. The CDR3 has 13 residues. CDR3 amino acids: CASSFEGDSPLHF. The CDR3 DNA is TGTGCCAGCAGCTTCGAGGGGGATTCACCCCTCCACTTT.

The rearrangement links TRBV9 to TRBJ1-2; no clear D gene. CDR1 is SGDLS, CDR2 YYNGEE, per germline. Deletions cut 4 bases from V and 2 bases from J, with 18 bases between. There are 16 residues in the CDR3. The CDR3 coding sequence is TGTGCCAGCAGCCCCCAGACACTGGCAGCGAACTATGGCTACACCTTC. Translation gives CASSPQTLAANYGYTF.

The table lists this clonotype with a few counts. The V and J genes are TRBV6-2 or TRBV6-3 and TRBJ1-2; unclear D gene. There are 13 residues in the CDR3. V was trimmed by 5 bases and J by 8 bases, leaving 15 bases between them. Germline loops: CDR1 MNHEY, CDR2 SVGEGT. The CDR3 region has the DNA TGTGCCAGCAGTCTGGACGTATTTGGGGGCTACACCTTC. It translates to CASSLDVFGGYTF.

The V gene is TRBV20-1, the J gene TRBJ2-1; D unresolved. Trimming took 6 bases from V and 2 from J, leaving 14 bases between them. CDR1 DFQATT and CDR2 SNEGSKA come from the germline V gene (reference sequence). This CDR3 has 14 amino acids. The CDR3 protein is CSAPSVEAYNEQFF. In DNA form, the CDR3 reads TGCAGTGCCCCGTCTGTCGAGGCCTACAATGAGCAGTTCTTC.